This TCR beta chain was profiled in a study of blood T cell repertoires in COVID-19. Overall study: Whether acute or convalescent, the COVID-19 samples came from the United States, Italy and Spain. The analysed material was cDNA or gDNA that came from T cells, B-cell-depleted T cells, or PBMCs.

This clone was found a few times. V lost 4 bases and J lost 4; bases outside the gene matches: 4. Germline CDR1 and CDR2: LGHDT and YNNKEL (reference sequence). This CDR3 has 13 residues. In the authors' workflow: Nucleated cell number was recorded as an estimate derived from reference gene primer amplification. The repertoire was sequenced with immunoSEQ multiplex PCR; TCRdb's copy has only in-frame clones and lacks some. From that table come the V and J calls and clone size; the DNA was used to work out D and trimming. The sample has roughly 31,000 clones; about nine tenths are singletons. The TCR originated in a human donor with active COVID-19. The donor label of this sample is uncertain. Sequenced sample: peripheral blood. V and J are TRBV3-1 (or the pseudogene TRBV3-2) and TRBJ2-7; 7 bases map to TRBD2. This CDR3 is CASSPRLAYEQYF. CDR3 nucleotides: TGTGCCAGCAGCCCCAGACTAGCTTACGAGCAGTACTTC.